What follows are 13 T cell receptor beta chains derived from one specimen sequenced in a study of OX40 agonist ivuxolimab in advanced cancers. Data came from immunoSEQ multiplex PCR; TCRdb stores just in-frame clones and leaves some out. This table has roughly 71,000 clones, about 85% appearing once. Material: CD4+ or CD8+ T cells sorted from blood, obtained in a trial of the OX40 agonist ivuxolimab. The receptors originated from an adult with an advanced solid tumor such as melanoma, head and neck, liver or kidney cancer.

V is TRBV4-1 and J is TRBJ1-5, with D perhaps TRBD1 (6 bases). The germline V gene encodes CDR1 MGHRA and CDR2 YSYEKL. V was clipped by 0 bases and J by 7 bases, with 19 bases between them. This CDR3 comprises 17 residues. The CDR3 region is CASSQEGMSGARQPQHF. The DNA for the CDR3 is TGCGCCAGCAGCCAAGAGGGGATGTCAGGGGCACGCCAGCCCCAGCATTTT.

The V gene is TRBV9, the J gene TRBJ2-5, with D tentatively TRBD1 or TRBD2 (6 bases each). With 1 base removed from V and 7 bases from J, the gap between germline ends came to 20 bases. The CDR3 totals 16 residues. Germline V gene lookup returns CDR1 SGDLS and CDR2 YYNGEE. The CDR3 sequence: CASSVLVGGTAGTQYF. Written as DNA, the CDR3 is TGTGCCAGCAGCGTATTAGTAGGGGGGACCGCGGGGACCCAGTACTTC. Variable domain in full (rest from reference TRBV9 and TRBJ2-5): DSGVTQTPKHLITATGQRVTLRCSPRSGDLSVYWYQQSLDQGLQFLIQYYNGEERAKGNILERFSAQQFPDLHSELNLSSLELGDSALYFCASSVLVGGTAGTQYFGPGTRLLVL.

V is TRBV29-1 and J is TRBJ2-1, with TRBD1 matching 9 bases. CDR3 length equals 15 residues. Germline assignment: CDR1 SQVTM and CDR2 ANQGSEA. V lost 6 bases and J lost 5; bases outside the gene matches: 11. Written as DNA, the CDR3 is TGCAGCGTGACCCTGACCGGGACAGGGAACAATGAGCAGTTCTTC. Protein sequence: CSVTLTGTGNNEQFF.

This clone was picked up one time. The rearrangement uses TRBV28 and TRBJ1-2, with D possibly matching TRBD1 (5 bases). This CDR3 is 15 amino acids long. Germline assignment: CDR1 MDHEN and CDR2 SYDVKM. The V end was cut by 6 bases, the J end by 0 bases, with 14 bases between. This CDR3 reads CASSPGTIANYGYTF. CDR3 nucleotides: TGTGCCAGCAGCCCAGGGACTATAGCTAACTATGGCTACACCTTC.

The rearrangement links TRBV6-1 to TRBJ1-5, with D unresolved. Germline V gene data show CDR1 as MNHNS and CDR2 as SASEGT. Trimming took off 1 base at V and 4 bases at J, with 11 bases between the two ends. This CDR3 has 15 amino acids. The CDR3 DNA reads TGTGCCAGCAGTGAAGGAGGAACGGTTAATCAGCCCCAGCATTTT. Protein: CASSEGGTVNQPQHF.

The CDR3 DNA is TGTGCCAGCAGTCCCAGAGCAGGTGGCCGGTTAAGCATTCAGTACTTC. Translated: CASSPRAGGRLSIQYF. The gene calls are TRBV21-1 and TRBJ2-4; the D call in the table, TRBD1, was not verified against the DNA. TRBV21-1 represents a pseudogene. The CDR3 has 16 amino acids.

The genes are TRBV7-2 and TRBJ2-7, with a tentative D call TRBD2 (6 bases). With 0 bases removed from V and 3 bases from J, the gap between germline ends came to 12 bases. Germline CDR1 is SGHTA and CDR2 is FQGNSA. CDR3 length equals 15 residues. CDR3 protein: CASSLAGLFSYEQYF. CDR3 coding DNA: TGTGCCAGCAGCTTAGCGGGACTCTTTAGCTACGAGCAGTACTTC.

The rearrangement links TRBV2 to TRBJ2-1, with 9 bases aligning to TRBD1. V lost 6 bases to trimming and J lost 4 bases; unmatched junction nucleotides: 7. The CDR3 is 15 residues long. CDR1 SNHLY and CDR2 FYNNEI come from the germline V gene. The CDR3 is CASRSTGQGYNEQFF. The CDR3 DNA reads TGTGCCAGCAGGTCGACGGGACAGGGTTACAATGAGCAGTTCTTC.

This sequence joins TRBV11-1 and TRBJ2-2; D not certain. Trimming cost V 3 bases and J 4 bases, with 12 bases left between them. CDR1 and CDR2 from the germline V gene are SGHAT and FQDESV (reference sequence). CDR3 length: 15 residues. CDR3 in DNA: TGTGCCAGCAGCTTGATAGGCGGACCCACCGGGGAGCTGTTTTTT. Amino acid sequence: CASSLIGGPTGELFF.

J is TRBJ1-6 and V is TRBV9, with 8 bases fitting TRBD1. J lost 5 bases, V lost 3 bases, and 4 bases had no gene match. The CDR3 runs 15 residues. Germline loops: CDR1 SGDLS, CDR2 YYNGEE. The CDR3 loop is CASSGTGPNNSPLHF. CDR3 DNA: TGTGCCAGCAGCGGGACAGGGCCCAATAATTCACCCCTCCACTTT. Supplemented by reference TRBV9 and TRBJ1-6, the full variable domain reads DSGVTQTPKHLITATGQRVTLRCSPRSGDLSVYWYQQSLDQGLQFLIQYYNGEERAKGNILERFSAQQFPDLHSELNLSSLELGDSALYFCASSGTGPNNSPLHFGNGTRLTVT.

This chain uses TRBV4-1 with TRBJ1-1; D is possibly TRBD1 (5 bases). The CDR3 consists of 15 residues. V was pared by 1 base and J by 6 bases, with 15 bases between. The germline V gene encodes CDR1 MGHRA and CDR2 YSYEKL. CDR3 DNA: TGCGCCAGCAGCCAAGGTGGGGCGGGTAAGGCTGAAGCTTTCTTT. Its translation: CASSQGGAGKAEAFF.

This clone was observed a handful of times. The chain employs TRBV7-2 and TRBJ2-3; D remains ambiguous. Trimming pared 7 bases from V and 5 bases from J, leaving 13 bases between. Germline values: CDR1 SGHTA, CDR2 FQGNSA. The CDR3 is made up of 13 amino acids. CDR3 in DNA: TGTGCCAGCATGGCCCGTGTGGGAGATACGCAGTATTTT. Encoded protein: CASMARVGDTQYF.

The V call is TRBV5-1, the J call TRBJ2-1; tentatively, D is TRBD1 or TRBD2 (5 bases each). From germline, CDR1 is SGHRS and CDR2 YFSETQ. CDR3 size: 13 residues. Between the trimmed V and J ends, which lost 5 bases and 3 bases, there was a span of 9 bases. The CDR3 nucleotides read TGCGCCAGCAGATGGGACCTCTACAATGAGCAGTTCTTC. Its protein product is CASRWDLYNEQFF.